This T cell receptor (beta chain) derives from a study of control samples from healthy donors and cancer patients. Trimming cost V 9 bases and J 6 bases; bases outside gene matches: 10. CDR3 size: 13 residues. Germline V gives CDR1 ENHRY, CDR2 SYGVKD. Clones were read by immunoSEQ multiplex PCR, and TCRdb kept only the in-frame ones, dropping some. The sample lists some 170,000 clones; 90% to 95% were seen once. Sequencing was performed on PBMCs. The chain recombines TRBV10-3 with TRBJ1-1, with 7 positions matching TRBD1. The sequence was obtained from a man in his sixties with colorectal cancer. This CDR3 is CAIRGTATSEAFF. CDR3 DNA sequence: TGTGCCATAAGGGGGACAGCGACATCTGAAGCTTTCTTT.